The sequence of this T cell receptor beta chain was determined in a study of blood T cell repertoires in COVID-19 (dated by TCRdb to 2018 to 2020). Turning to the overall study: Samples covering the acute and convalescent phases of COVID-19 were provided by collaborators in the United States, Italy and Spain. The material from the prospective study consisted of cDNA or gDNA derived from T cells, B-cell-depleted T cells, or PBMCs. Subjects who had been exposed to COVID-19, were actively infected with it, or had recovered from it provided the deeply sampled blood TCRbeta repertoires that made up the dataset. The repertoires were released in a freely available public database meant as a resource for research on the immune response to SARS-CoV-2. The samples were drawn from two sources: the first 160 participants of the ongoing ImmuneRACE study, and 1,200 or so subjects contributed by 6 global collaborators. A de-identified subject ID, COVID-19 status, age in years and sex were almost always included in the sample metadata. Where available, HLA class I and class II types were obtained from metadata supplied by the sample provider rather than from assay-based typing. Points the paper makes about the study in general: Clinical and demographic metadata were provided uncurated, with the amount varying by source and participant.

This clone was recorded only once. Its antigen remains undetermined. Per-base qualities were not stored, and no clone one base away is much larger. Collaborating institutions collected whole blood in K2EDTA tubes following their own protocols. Collaborator samples were shipped for TCRbeta analysis as frozen whole blood, isolated PBMCs, or DNA extracted from either sample type. TCRbeta CDR3 regions were amplified from genomic DNA by means of the immunoSEQ Assay, a bias-controlled multiplex PCR. Per the authors' processing: The number of nucleated cells in each sample was estimated by amplification of reference gene primers within the assay. Sequence reads were collapsed and filtered to measure the absolute abundance of every unique TCRbeta CDR3 rearrangement. For each sample, productive Simpson clonality was calculated as the square root of Simpson's diversity index over productive rearrangements. The table was pulled from immuneACCESS by TCRdb, which kept in-frame rearrangements only. Such tables lose some clones; where checked, under half of the loss comes from unresolved V genes, and the rest has no known cause. V and J calls and clone size are those listed in that table; D and trimming were worked out from the DNA. Recorded for this sample are approximately 140,000 clones; about 83% of them occurred a single time. Together, the top ten hold about 1.4% of the sample.

The CDR3 runs 17 amino acids, cysteine and phenylalanine included. The read is trimmed to its CDR3 DNA, 51 bases read in frame from base 1. From V the trimming removes 5 bases and from J it removes 1 base, while the gene matches leave 8 bases of the junction unaccounted for. As encoded in the germline V gene (reference sequence), CDR1 is LNHDA while CDR2 is SQIVND. The chain links TRBV19 with TRBJ2-1; 10 bases in the junction line up with TRBD2. This sequence was found in a human donor in a cohort sampled during active COVID-19. Specimen: peripheral blood. The nucleotides are TGTGCCAGTAGTCGATTCGGGACTAGCGCATCCTACAATGAGCAGTTCTTC. Its coded protein is CASSRFGTSASYNEQFF.